One and the same sample provided the 29 T cell receptor beta chains below, sequenced in a study of vaccination effects on CD4 cells after COVID-19. No antigen has been assigned to these receptors. Using immunoSEQ multiplex PCR, the repertoire was profiled, and TCRdb retains in-frame clones only, with some absent. Of some 69,000 clones in the sample, roughly 75% were seen once. After more than 9 days in culture, the CD4+ T cells were isolated. Each participant received a vaccine that was either BNT162b2 or mRNA-1273, given as two doses. Material: CD4+ T cells from PBMCs cultured without peptide, obtained after COVID-19 vaccination. Source of these receptors: a human donor who received a COVID-19 vaccine.

This clone was seen just once. Different DNA sequences within this sample yield the same CDR3. The genes are TRBV7-2 and TRBJ1-1; the D gene is possibly TRBD1 (6 bases). The CDR3 has 13 amino acids. The germline V gene encodes CDR1 SGHTA and CDR2 FQGNSA. Trimming removed 3 bases at V and 1 base at J, with 6 bases between. The CDR3 DNA follows: TGTGCCAGCAGCTTGGGACAGAACACTGAAGCTTTCTTT. Translating gives CASSLGQNTEAFF.

The CDR3 region has the DNA TGTGCCAGCAGCTACCGGAGAGGAGAAAAACTGTTTTTT. Residues: CASSYRRGEKLFF. The V gene is TRBV5-5, the J gene TRBJ1-4; D not resolved. Per germline, CDR1 SGHKS and CDR2 YYEKEE (reference sequence). This CDR3 is built from 13 residues. With 3 bases removed from V and 8 bases from J, the gap between germline ends came to 11 bases.

V is TRBV6-1 and J is TRBJ1-4, with D perhaps TRBD1 (5 bases). The CDR3 is 16 amino acids. The germline CDR1 and CDR2 sequences are MNHNS and SASEGT. V was pared by 2 bases and J by 10 bases, with 20 bases between. The CDR3: CASSESSRVVRAKLFF. The CDR3 DNA reads as TGTGCCAGCAGTGAATCCTCCAGGGTGGTGAGGGCAAAACTGTTTTTT.

This clone was seen more than once but under ten times. The rearrangement uses TRBV2 and TRBJ1-1, with D hard to call. From germline, CDR1 is SNHLY and CDR2 FYNNEI. The CDR3 runs to 15 residues. Between the trimmed V and J ends, which lost 6 bases and 6 bases, there was a span of 20 bases. The CDR3 nucleotides are TGTGCCAGCAGCCCCACCGAGGGATTAATCGCTGAAGCTTTCTTT. Its translation: CASSPTEGLIAEAFF.

V and J are TRBV9 and TRBJ2-5; D gene ambiguous. CDR1 is SGDLS and CDR2 is YYNGEE in the germline V gene. The V gene lost 0 bases and the J gene lost 5 bases, with 11 bases spanning the gap. This CDR3 contains 14 residues. CDR3 in DNA: TGTGCCAGCAGCGTAGGGGTAACTGGTGAGACCCAGTACTTC. Translated: CASSVGVTGETQYF.

This chain links TRBV5-6 with TRBJ2-3; 7 positions agree with TRBD1. After removal of 5 bases from V and 0 bases from J, the junction contained 3 bases not matched to a gene. CDR3 length: 14 amino acids. Germline-derived CDR1 and CDR2 are SGHDT and YYEEEE. The CDR3 nucleotides are TGTGCCAGCAGTCGACAGGGTAGCACAGATACGCAGTATTTT. Translated: CASSRQGSTDTQYF.

The chain uses TRBV30 and TRBJ2-2, with a possible D match to TRBD1 (5 bases). The germline V gene encodes CDR1 GTSNPN and CDR2 SVGIG (reference sequence). V was shortened by 2 bases and J by 6 bases, with 13 bases between the two germline ends. The CDR3 length is 14 residues. DNA of the CDR3: TGTGCCTGGAGTCAAGGCAGGGTTGCCGGGGAGCTGTTTTTT. Its protein is CAWSQGRVAGELFF.

The chain combines TRBV5-4 with TRBJ1-1; a possible D gene is TRBD1 (5 bases). V lost 0 bases and J lost 2, with 8 bases in between. Germline V CDR1 and CDR2: SGHNT, YYREEE (reference sequence). The CDR3 loop spans 14 amino acids. DNA of the CDR3: TGTGCCAGCAGCTTGGCTGGGGCTAACACTGAAGCTTTCTTT. Encoded protein: CASSLAGANTEAFF.

This clone has a single count. The J gene is TRBJ2-3, the V gene TRBV2; D possibly matches TRBD1 or TRBD2 (5 bases each). Trimming cost V 3 bases and J 3 bases, with 13 bases left between them. The CDR3 sequence is 15 residues long. Germline loops: CDR1 SNHLY, CDR2 FYNNEI. The CDR3 here is CASSDSTRETDTQYF. The DNA for the CDR3 is TGTGCCAGCAGTGACTCTACCAGGGAGACAGATACGCAGTATTTT.

This clone was observed a few times. V gene TRBV3-1 (or the pseudogene TRBV3-2) combines with J gene TRBJ1-2; 11 bases are shared with TRBD1. Germline assignment: CDR1 LGHDT and CDR2 YNNKEL (reference sequence). This CDR3 spans 15 amino acids. Unmatched junction bases numbered 5, after V lost 4 bases and J lost 4 bases. In DNA form, the CDR3 reads TGTGCCAGCAGCCGGACAGGGGGCGCCGGCTATGGCTACACCTTC. As protein: CASSRTGGAGYGYTF.

This chain uses TRBV19 with TRBJ1-1; D perhaps matches TRBD1 (5 bases). Germline V gene sequence: CDR1 LNHDA, CDR2 SQIVND (reference sequence). This CDR3 comprises 14 residues. V was cut by 5 bases and J by 0 bases, with 10 bases left in between. CDR3 sequence: CASSRQSMNTEAFF. CDR3 DNA sequence: TGTGCCAGTAGTCGACAGTCAATGAACACTGAAGCTTTCTTT.

V gene TRBV7-8 combines with J gene TRBJ2-7; D remains unclear. Trimming removed 2 bases at V and 7 bases at J, with 12 bases between. The germline gives CDR1 SGHVS, CDR2 FQNEAQ. CDR3 length equals 13 residues. CDR3 amino acids: CASSLSPRREQYV. As DNA, the CDR3 is TGTGCCAGCAGCTTAAGCCCTCGCAGGGAGCAGTACGTC.

This chain connects TRBV3-1 (or the pseudogene TRBV3-2) to TRBJ1-4, with TRBD1 matching over 10 bases. Trimming cost V 4 bases and J 10 bases; bases outside gene matches: 9. This CDR3 spans 15 amino acids. CDR1 is LGHDT, CDR2 YNNKEL, per germline (reference sequence). The CDR3 nucleotides read TGTGCCAGCAGCCTAGACAGGGGGCTAGAAGGAAAACTGTTTTTT. Its translation: CASSLDRGLEGKLFF.

The V gene is TRBV18, the J gene TRBJ2-7, with 7 bases that match TRBD1. J gave up 3 bases and V 6 bases, and 8 bases lay outside the gene matches. Germline V CDR1 and CDR2: KGHSH, LQKENI. The CDR3 runs to 14 residues. The CDR3: CASSPGTAVYEQYV. Written as DNA, the CDR3 is TGTGCCAGCTCGCCCGGGACAGCGGTCTACGAGCAGTACGTC.

J is TRBJ2-1 and V is TRBV5-8, with TRBD2 identical over 8 bases. The germline gives CDR1 SGHTS, CDR2 YDEGEE. This CDR3 spans 15 amino acids. V was clipped by 3 bases and J by 1 base; unmatched bases: 3. CDR3 coding DNA: TGTGCCAGCAGCTCGATAGCGGGATCCTACAATGAGCAGTTCTTC. It translates to CASSSIAGSYNEQFF.

The gene calls are TRBV2 and TRBJ2-5; D perhaps matches TRBD1 (6 bases). The CDR3 length is 14 residues. With 5 bases removed from V and 0 bases from J, the gap between germline ends came to 10 bases. Per the germline V gene, CDR1 is SNHLY and CDR2 is FYNNEI. CDR3 residues: CASSPDSYQETQYF. The CDR3, as DNA: TGTGCCAGCAGTCCGGACAGCTACCAAGAGACCCAGTACTTC.

The chain carries TRBV7-3 and TRBJ2-3; possibly TRBD1 or TRBD2 for D (5 bases each). In germline, CDR1 is SGHTA, CDR2 FQGTGA. Trimming left V 2 bases short and J 3 bases short, with 9 bases between. This CDR3 has 14 residues. The chain's CDR3 is CASSLLGETDTQYF. For the CDR3, the DNA is TGTGCCAGCAGCTTATTAGGGGAGACAGATACGCAGTATTTT.

This clone has a handful of counts. J is TRBJ1-2 and V is TRBV19; D unclear. Trimming took off 7 bases at V and 5 bases at J, with 14 bases between the two ends. This CDR3 contains 13 residues. Germline V CDR1 and CDR2: LNHDA, SQIVND (reference sequence). The CDR3, as DNA: TGTGCCAGTACTCCTTCAGACACTTATGGCTACACCTTC. It yields the protein CASTPSDTYGYTF.

This clone came up a few times. The genes are TRBV2 and TRBJ1-3, with TRBD1 matching over 10 bases. V trimming: 5 bases; J trimming: 0 bases; junction bases outside the gene matches: 4. The CDR3 consists of 16 residues. CDR1 is SNHLY and CDR2 is FYNNEI in the germline V gene. CDR3 sequence: CASSWTGGNSGNTIYF. CDR3 nucleotides: TGTGCCAGCAGTTGGACAGGGGGAAACTCTGGAAACACCATATATTTT.

CDR3 region: CASSDSGWSSYNEQFF. The CDR3 DNA reads TGTGCCAGCAGTGACTCGGGCTGGAGCTCCTACAATGAGCAGTTCTTC. J is TRBJ2-1 and V is TRBV6-4; D is uncertain. CDR1 MRHNA and CDR2 SNTAGT come from the germline V gene. Trimming removed 0 bases from V and 0 bases from J, with 9 bases in between. This CDR3 comprises 16 residues.

The J gene is TRBJ2-1, the V gene TRBV18; 10 bases are shared with TRBD2. The germline CDR1 and CDR2 sequences are KGHSH and LQKENI. CDR3 length: 15 residues. After removal of 3 bases from V and 6 bases from J, the junction contained 5 bases not matched to a gene. CDR3 DNA sequence: TGTGCCAGCTCACCGGGACTAGCGACCATCAATGAGCAGTTCTTC. It codes for CASSPGLATINEQFF.

This chain joins TRBV24-1 and TRBJ1-3, with D uncertain. CDR3 length equals 14 residues. The germline V and J ends were trimmed by 3 bases and 1 base, with 6 bases remaining between them. Germline assignment: CDR1 KGHDR and CDR2 SFDVKD. The CDR3 reads CATSDRASGNTIYF. CDR3 in DNA: TGTGCCACCAGTGATAGGGCATCTGGAAACACCATATATTTT.

This sequence joins TRBV6-2 or TRBV6-3 and TRBJ1-1; D not certain. Germline-derived CDR1 and CDR2 are MNHEY and SVGEGT. Between the trimmed V and J ends, which lost 2 bases and 5 bases, there was a span of 15 bases. CDR3 size: 15 residues. The CDR3 sequence is CASSYVWGSGTEAFF. The CDR3 coding sequence is TGTGCCAGCAGTTACGTATGGGGTAGTGGAACTGAAGCTTTCTTT.

V and J are TRBV18 and TRBJ2-5, with a tentative D call TRBD2 (6 bases). The V end was cut by 3 bases, the J end by 1 base, with 6 bases between. CDR3 length equals 13 residues. Germline-derived CDR1 and CDR2 are KGHSH and LQKENI. This CDR3 reads CASSPGLQETQYF. The CDR3 nucleotides read TGTGCCAGCTCACCGGGACTCCAAGAGACCCAGTACTTC.

The rearrangement joins TRBV28 to TRBJ2-7; D is perhaps TRBD1 (5 bases). Germline-derived CDR1 and CDR2 are MDHEN and SYDVKM. The ends were cut back, 5 bases at V and 3 bases at J, with 14 bases in the middle. The CDR3 covers 14 residues. The CDR3 nucleotides are TGTGCCAGCAGTCCCGGACAATTCCTCTACGAGCAGTACGTC. Its translation: CASSPGQFLYEQYV.

This chain connects TRBV5-1 to TRBJ2-3, with TRBD2 identical over 12 bases. Unmatched junction bases numbered 0, after V lost 0 bases and J lost 1 base. Germline V gene sequence: CDR1 SGHRS, CDR2 YFSETQ. This CDR3 has 16 residues. The chain's CDR3 is CASSLGTSGGTDTQYF. CDR3 nucleotide sequence: TGCGCCAGCAGCTTGGGGACTAGCGGGGGCACAGATACGCAGTATTTT.

This chain links TRBV24-1 with TRBJ1-5, with a tentative D call TRBD1 (6 bases). V was trimmed by 2 bases and J by 0 bases, leaving 13 bases between them. Per germline, CDR1 KGHDR and CDR2 SFDVKD. The CDR3 consists of 17 residues. CDR3 nucleotides: TGTGCCACCAGTGATTCCGGGACACCTTATAGCAATCAGCCCCAGCATTTT. Translating gives CATSDSGTPYSNQPQHF.

This clone occurred a few times. The chain couples TRBV7-2 to TRBJ1-5; D perhaps matches TRBD1 (6 bases). Germline CDR1 SGHTA, CDR2 FQGNSA. CDR3 length: 16 amino acids. V lost 4 bases to trimming and J lost 1 base, with 14 bases between them. For the CDR3, the DNA is TGTGCCAGCAGCTCACAAAGTGGACAGAGCAATCAGCCCCAGCATTTT. Its protein product is CASSSQSGQSNQPQHF.

There are a few counts of this clone. The rearrangement links TRBV19 to TRBJ1-4; unclear D gene. Trimming shortened V by 9 bases and J by 1 base, and 12 bases separated the two germline ends. The CDR3 totals 14 residues. CDR1 is LNHDA and CDR2 is SQIVND in the germline V gene (reference sequence). The CDR3 DNA reads TGTGCCAGCTGGGCAGGTCAAACTAATGAAAAACTGTTTTTT. Translating gives CASWAGQTNEKLFF.